This T cell receptor (beta chain) was captured in a study of blood T cell repertoires in COVID-19. Study-level background: Acute-phase and convalescent COVID-19 samples originated in the United States, Italy and Spain. T cells, B-cell-depleted T cells, or PBMCs supplied cDNA or gDNA.

The V segment lost 3 bases and the J segment 7 bases; nucleotides outside the gene matches: 4. The CDR3 spans 14 residues. Germline V gene data show CDR1 as GTSNPN and CDR2 as SVGIG (reference sequence). In the study's own analysis: How many nucleated cells were present was estimated from reference gene primer amplification. Generated by immunoSEQ multiplex PCR, the TCRdb table keeps only in-frame clones and is missing some. V, J and clone size are taken as reported in that table, and D and trimming were inferred from the DNA itself. Of over 150,000 clones in the sample, around 90% were seen once. This sequence originates from a man aged 50-59 years with acute or convalescent COVID-19. The chain combines TRBV30 with TRBJ1-4; 11 bases are shared with TRBD1. Sequencing used peripheral blood. This CDR3 is CAWRPGQGGEKLFF. CDR3 DNA: TGTGCCTGGAGGCCGGGACAGGGGGGTGAAAAACTGTTTTTT.